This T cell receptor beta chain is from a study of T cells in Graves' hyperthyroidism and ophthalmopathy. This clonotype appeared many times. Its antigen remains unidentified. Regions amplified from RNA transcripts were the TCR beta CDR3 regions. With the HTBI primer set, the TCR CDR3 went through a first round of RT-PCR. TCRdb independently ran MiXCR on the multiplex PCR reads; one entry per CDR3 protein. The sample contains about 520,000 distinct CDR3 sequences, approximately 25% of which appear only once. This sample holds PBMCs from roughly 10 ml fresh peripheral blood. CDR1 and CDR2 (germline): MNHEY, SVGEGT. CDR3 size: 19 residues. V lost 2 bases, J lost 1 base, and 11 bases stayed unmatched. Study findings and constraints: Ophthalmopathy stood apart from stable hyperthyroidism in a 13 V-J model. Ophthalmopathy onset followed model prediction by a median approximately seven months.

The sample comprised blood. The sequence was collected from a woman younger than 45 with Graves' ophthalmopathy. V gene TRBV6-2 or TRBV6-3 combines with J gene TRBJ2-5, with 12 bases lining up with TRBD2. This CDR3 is CASSYAPLTSGGPQETQYF. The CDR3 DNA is TGTGCCAGCAGTTACGCACCTCTGACTAGCGGGGGTCCCCAAGAGACCCAGTACTTC.